This entry is about one TCR beta chain. Antigen unknown. These data belong to a study of T cell responses to AZD1222 COVID-19 vaccine. Study observations and caveats: The donor group comprised mostly white British people and more females; the analysis possibly underestimated clonal diversity. As reported, nearly half of all spike-specific TCRs target variant regions that are unmutated. Receipt of two AZD1222 doses was followed by a rise in Spike-specific TCR breadth and depth.

Germline trimming cut 6 bases from V and 2 bases from J; bases unmatched to any gene: 2. From germline, CDR1 is MNHEY and CDR2 SVGAGI. The CDR3 sequence is 13 residues long. Measured with immunoSEQ multiplex PCR; TCRdb has only the in-frame clones, and not every one. The sample shows about 100,000 clones, more than 90% of them seen only once. The specimen comprised peripheral blood, sampled on day 0 of AZD1222 vaccination. The clonotype comes from an adult in good health. The chain carries TRBV6-5 and TRBJ1-2, with TRBD1 matching over 8 bases. Here the CDR3 DNA reads TGTGCCAGCAGGGGGACAGGAAACTATGGCTACACCTTC. Translating gives CASRGTGNYGYTF.